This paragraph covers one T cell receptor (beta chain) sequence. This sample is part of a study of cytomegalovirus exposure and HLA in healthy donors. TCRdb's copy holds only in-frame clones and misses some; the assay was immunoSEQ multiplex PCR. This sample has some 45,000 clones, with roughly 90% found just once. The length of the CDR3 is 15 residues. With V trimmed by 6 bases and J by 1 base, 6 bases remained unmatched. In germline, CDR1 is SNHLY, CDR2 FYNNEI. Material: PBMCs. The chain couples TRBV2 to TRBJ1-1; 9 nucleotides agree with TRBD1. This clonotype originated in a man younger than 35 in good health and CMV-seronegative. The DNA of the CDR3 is TGTGCCAGCAGACCCGGGACAGGGAGGAACACTGAAGCTTTCTTT. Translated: CASRPGTGRNTEAFF.